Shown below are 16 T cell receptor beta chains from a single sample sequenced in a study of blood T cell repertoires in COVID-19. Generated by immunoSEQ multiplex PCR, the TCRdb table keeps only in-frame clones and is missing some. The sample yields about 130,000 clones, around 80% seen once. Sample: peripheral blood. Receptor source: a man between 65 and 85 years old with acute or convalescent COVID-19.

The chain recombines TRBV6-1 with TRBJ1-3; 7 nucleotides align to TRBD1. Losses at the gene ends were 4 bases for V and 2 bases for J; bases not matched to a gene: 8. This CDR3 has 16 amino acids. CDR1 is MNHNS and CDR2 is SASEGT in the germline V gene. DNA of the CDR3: TGTGCCAGCAGTGCCCGGGACAGTCAGACTGGAAACACCATATATTTT. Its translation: CASSARDSQTGNTIYF.

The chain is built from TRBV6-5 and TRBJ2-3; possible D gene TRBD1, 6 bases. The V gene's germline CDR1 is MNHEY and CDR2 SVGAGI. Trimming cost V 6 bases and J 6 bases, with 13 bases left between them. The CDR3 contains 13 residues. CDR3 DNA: TGTGCCAGCAGACAGGGTTATGTTGATACGCAGTATTTT. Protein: CASRQGYVDTQYF.

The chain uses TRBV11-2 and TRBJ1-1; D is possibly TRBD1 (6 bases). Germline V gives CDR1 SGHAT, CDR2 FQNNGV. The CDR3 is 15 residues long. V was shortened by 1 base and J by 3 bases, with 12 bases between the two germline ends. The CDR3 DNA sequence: TGTGCCAGCAGCTTAGCGGGGGGCGGGCACACTGAAGCTTTCTTT. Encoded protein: CASSLAGGGHTEAFF.

CDR3 coding DNA: TGTGCCAGCAGCTTGAATCCGGGGGGTTATTACAATGAGCAGTTCTTC. This encodes CASSLNPGGYYNEQFF. The chain employs TRBV5-6 and TRBJ2-1; TRBD2 matches at 7 bases. The CDR3 covers 16 residues. The V and J ends lost 1 base and 4 bases, in that order; junction bases with no gene match: 8. Germline loops: CDR1 SGHDT, CDR2 YYEEEE.

CDR3 sequence reads: CASSPGILTRGTSTDTQYF. The CDR3 nucleotides read TGTGCCAGCTCACCGGGCATCCTTACCCGGGGGACTAGCACAGATACGCAGTATTTT. This chain links TRBV18 with TRBJ2-3; tentative D call: TRBD2 (6 bases). Germline assignment: CDR1 KGHSH and CDR2 LQKENI. The CDR3 is 19 amino acids. With 3 bases removed from V and 0 bases from J, the gap between germline ends came to 22 bases. The full variable domain, rest sourced from reference TRBV18 and TRBJ2-3, is NAGVMQNPRHLVRRRGQEARLRCSPMKGHSHVYWYRQLPEEGLKFMVYLQKENIIDESGMPKERFSAEFPKEGPSILRIQQVVRGDSAAYFCASSPGILTRGTSTDTQYFGPGTRLTVL.

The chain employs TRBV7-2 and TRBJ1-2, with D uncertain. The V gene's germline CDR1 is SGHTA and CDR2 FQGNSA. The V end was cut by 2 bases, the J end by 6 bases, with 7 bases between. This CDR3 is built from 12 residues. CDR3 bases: TGTGCCAGCAGCTTACTTGGAGATGGCTACACCTTC. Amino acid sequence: CASSLLGDGYTF.

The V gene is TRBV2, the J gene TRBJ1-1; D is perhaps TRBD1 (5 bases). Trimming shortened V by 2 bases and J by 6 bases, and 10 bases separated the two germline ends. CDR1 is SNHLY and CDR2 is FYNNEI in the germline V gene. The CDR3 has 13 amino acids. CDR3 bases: TGTGCCAGCAGTGAACAGGGAGGATCTGAAGCTTTCTTT. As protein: CASSEQGGSEAFF.

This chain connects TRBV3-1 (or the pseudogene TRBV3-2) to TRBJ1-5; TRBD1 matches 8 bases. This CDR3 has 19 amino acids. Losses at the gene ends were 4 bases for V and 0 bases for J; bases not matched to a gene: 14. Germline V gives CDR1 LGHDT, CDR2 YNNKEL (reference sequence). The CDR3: CASSRGRGQLVDSNQPQHF. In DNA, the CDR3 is TGTGCCAGCAGCCGAGGCAGGGGGCAATTAGTCGATAGCAATCAGCCCCAGCATTTT.

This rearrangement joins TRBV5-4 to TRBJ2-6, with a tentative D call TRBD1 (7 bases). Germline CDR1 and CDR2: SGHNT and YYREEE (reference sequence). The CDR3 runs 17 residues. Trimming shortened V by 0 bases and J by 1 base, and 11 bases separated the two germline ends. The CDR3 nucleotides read TGTGCCAGCAGCTTGGTCAGGGGGGTATCTGGGGCCAACGTCCTGACTTTC. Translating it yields CASSLVRGVSGANVLTF.

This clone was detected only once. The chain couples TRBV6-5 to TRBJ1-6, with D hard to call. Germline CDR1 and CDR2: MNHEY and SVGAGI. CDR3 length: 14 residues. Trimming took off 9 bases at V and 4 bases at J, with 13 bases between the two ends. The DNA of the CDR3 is TGTGCCAGAGTGCGGCAGCAATATAATTCACCCCTCCACTTT. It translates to CARVRQQYNSPLHF.

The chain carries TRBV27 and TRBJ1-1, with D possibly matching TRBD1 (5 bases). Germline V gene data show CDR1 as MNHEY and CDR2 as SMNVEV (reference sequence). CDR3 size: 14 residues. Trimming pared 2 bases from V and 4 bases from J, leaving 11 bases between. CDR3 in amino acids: CASSLGARGTEAFF. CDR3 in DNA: TGTGCCAGCAGTTTAGGGGCGCGGGGCACTGAAGCTTTCTTT.

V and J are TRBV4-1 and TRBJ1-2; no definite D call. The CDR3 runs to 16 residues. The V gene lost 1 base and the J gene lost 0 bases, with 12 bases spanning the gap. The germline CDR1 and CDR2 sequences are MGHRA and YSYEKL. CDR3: CASSQGSGLSNYGYTF. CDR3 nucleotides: TGCGCCAGCAGCCAAGGTTCTGGGCTATCTAACTATGGCTACACCTTC.

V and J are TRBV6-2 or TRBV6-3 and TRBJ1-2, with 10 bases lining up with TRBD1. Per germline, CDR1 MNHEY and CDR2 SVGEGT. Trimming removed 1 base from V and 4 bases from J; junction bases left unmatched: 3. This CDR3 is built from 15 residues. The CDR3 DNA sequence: TGTGCCAGCAGTTACTTGGGACAGGGGTCCTATGGCTACACCTTC. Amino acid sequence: CASSYLGQGSYGYTF.

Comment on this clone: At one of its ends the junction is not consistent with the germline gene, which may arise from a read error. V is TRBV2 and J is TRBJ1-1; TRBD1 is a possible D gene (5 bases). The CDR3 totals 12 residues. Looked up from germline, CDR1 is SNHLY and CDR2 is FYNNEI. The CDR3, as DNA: TGTGCCAGCAGCGGTGACAGCCGTGGATTAGCCTTT. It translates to CASSGDSRGLAF.

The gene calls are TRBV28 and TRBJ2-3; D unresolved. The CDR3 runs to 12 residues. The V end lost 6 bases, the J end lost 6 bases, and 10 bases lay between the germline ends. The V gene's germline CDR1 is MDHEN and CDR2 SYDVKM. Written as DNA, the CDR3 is TGTGCCAGCAGCAGTACAGCTGATACGCAGTATTTT. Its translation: CASSSTADTQYF.

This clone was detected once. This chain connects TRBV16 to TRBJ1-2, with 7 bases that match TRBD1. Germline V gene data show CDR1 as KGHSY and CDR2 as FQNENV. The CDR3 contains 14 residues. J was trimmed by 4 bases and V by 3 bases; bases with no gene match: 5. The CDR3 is CASSQTTGTYGYTF. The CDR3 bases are TGTGCCAGCAGCCAGACGACAGGGACCTATGGCTACACCTTC.